Reported below is one TCR beta chain. Its specificity is not known. The CDR3 runs 15 residues. The germline V gene has CDR1 LGHNA and CDR2 YNFKEQ. V shed 4 bases, J shed 5 bases, and the junction held 4 bases outside the gene matches. As defined, naive CD8 cells were CD45RO-negative and positively selected for CCR7, with terminally differentiated effector memory CD45RA+ cells excluded. The method was immunoSEQ multiplex PCR; TCRdb's version includes in-frame clones alone and lacks a portion of them. Counted here are approximately 2,000,000 clones, 93% occurring once; the ten biggest clones make up 1.5% to 2%. This sample was taken from a study of shared clonotypes between healthy human individuals. Findings and caveats of the study: Rarefaction exposed incomplete sorted-subset sequencing despite large depth.

This TCR came from a young man in good health. Some clones in this sample may be carry-over from other donors' samples. The sample was naive CD8+ T cells from PBMCs. The chain recombines TRBV4-2 with TRBJ2-1, with TRBD2 matching 11 bases. The CDR3 nucleotides are TGTGCCAGCAGCCCACTAGCGGGAGATAACAATGAGCAGTTCTTC. It specifies CASSPLAGDNNEQFF.